These 28 T cell receptor beta chains came from one sample sequenced in a study of cytomegalovirus exposure and HLA in healthy donors. It was with 60 Vbeta and 13 Jbeta primers that the PCR ran. Method: immunoSEQ multiplex PCR; TCRdb's copy keeps in-frame clones and lacks some. The sample has around 140,000 clones, around nine tenths seen once; the top ten hold approximately 4.7%. The sequenced sample consisted of PBMCs. The receptors stem from a woman aged 25 to 45 in good health and CMV-seronegative.

The V and J genes are TRBV11-2 and TRBJ1-1; D remains ambiguous. This CDR3 contains 15 residues. V was clipped by 0 bases and J by 5 bases, with 13 bases between them. Per germline, CDR1 SGHAT and CDR2 FQNNGV. DNA of the CDR3: TGTGCCAGCAGCTTAGATGCGGGTAGAAGGACTGAAGCTTTCTTT. Protein: CASSLDAGRRTEAFF.

V and J are TRBV10-3 and TRBJ2-5; 8 nucleotides agree with TRBD2. The CDR3 covers 13 residues. The ends lost 7 bases at V and 4 bases at J; junction bases unmatched: 5. Germline V CDR1 and CDR2: ENHRY, SYGVKD. CDR3 residues: CAIKAGGAETQYF. Written as DNA, the CDR3 is TGTGCCATCAAGGCGGGGGGAGCAGAGACCCAGTACTTC.

The chain joins TRBV19 to TRBJ1-3; 7 nucleotides match TRBD1. This CDR3 has 15 residues. V lost 5 bases to trimming and J lost 0 bases; unmatched junction nucleotides: 4. CDR1 and CDR2 from the germline V gene are LNHDA and SQIVND (reference sequence). CDR3 sequence reads: CASSFRDSSGNTIYF. CDR3 nucleotides: TGTGCCAGTAGTTTCCGGGACAGCTCTGGAAACACCATATATTTT. The variable domain in full, completed from reference TRBV19 and TRBJ1-3, reads DGGITQSPKYLFRKEGQNVTLSCEQNLNHDAMYWYRQDPGQGLRLIYYSQIVNDFQKGDIAEGYSVSREKKESFPLTVTSAQKNPTAFYLCASSFRDSSGNTIYFGEGSWLTVV.

The chain uses TRBV7-9 and TRBJ2-5; the match to TRBD2 covers 7 bases. Germline V gene data show CDR1 as SEHNR and CDR2 as FQNEAQ (reference sequence). The J segment lost 5 bases and the V segment lost 5 bases, leaving 11 bases of the junction unmatched. The CDR3 extends over 15 amino acids. This CDR3 is CASSPSGSGVETQYF. The CDR3 bases are TGTGCCAGCAGCCCCTCAGGGAGCGGGGTTGAGACCCAGTACTTC.

The chain links TRBV28 to TRBJ2-4; TRBD1 matches at 9 bases. Trimming took 5 bases from V and 3 from J; bases not matched to a gene: 14. CDR3 length equals 18 residues. The germline gives CDR1 MDHEN, CDR2 SYDVKM. In nucleotides, the CDR3 is TGTGCCAGCAGTCTTACCGGGACAGGGTTGGGGGTCAAAAACATTCAGTACTTC. It translates to CASSLTGTGLGVKNIQYF.

The CDR3 region has the DNA TGCGCCAGCAGCTTGGTTCCTATGAGCGGGCGGTACACCGGGGAGCTGTTTTTT. Translating it yields CASSLVPMSGRYTGELFF. This chain connects TRBV5-1 to TRBJ2-2; possibly TRBD2 for D (6 bases). The germline CDR1 and CDR2 sequences are SGHRS and YFSETQ. V was shortened by 0 bases and J by 3 bases, with 18 bases between the two germline ends. The CDR3 is 18 amino acids.

This chain connects TRBV29-1 to TRBJ1-4; a weak D match, TRBD1 (5 bases). Germline-derived CDR1 and CDR2 are SQVTM and ANQGSEA. The CDR3 has 13 residues. V lost 2 bases to trimming and J lost 10 bases, with 14 bases between them. This chain's CDR3 is CSVELPLQGKLFF. The CDR3 DNA is TGCAGCGTTGAACTCCCGTTGCAGGGAAAACTGTTTTTT.

The sample holds one count of this clone. The chain carries TRBV30 and TRBJ1-2; D not resolved. The CDR3 sequence is 17 residues long. V was shortened by 0 bases and J by 4 bases, with 21 bases between the two germline ends. Germline V gene lookup returns CDR1 GTSNPN and CDR2 SVGIG (reference sequence). CDR3 sequence reads: CAWSVRGHQPSPYGYTF. The DNA for the CDR3 is TGTGCCTGGAGTGTACGAGGCCACCAACCAAGCCCCTATGGCTACACCTTC.

The J gene is TRBJ1-5, the V gene TRBV4-1, with 9 bases identical to TRBD1. The germline gives CDR1 MGHRA, CDR2 YSYEKL. This CDR3 is 14 amino acids long. J gave up 5 bases and V 4 bases, and 3 bases lay outside the gene matches. DNA for the CDR3: TGCGCCAGCAGCCGAGACAGGGGGGATCAGCCCCAGCATTTT. Its translation: CASSRDRGDQPQHF.

The genes are TRBV2 and TRBJ1-6; 7 positions match TRBD1. This CDR3 has 16 residues. The junction had 4 bases not matched to a gene; V was cut back by 4 bases and J by 1 base. The germline V gene has CDR1 SNHLY and CDR2 FYNNEI. The CDR3 sequence: CASSGDSLSYNSPLHF. CDR3 nucleotides: TGTGCCAGCAGTGGGGACAGCCTTTCCTATAATTCACCCCTCCACTTT.

This chain uses TRBV7-2 with TRBJ2-5; TRBD2 aligns across 7 bases. With the DNA end fitting TRBJ2-7 better, the J assignment may be wrong. The germline gives CDR1 SGHTA, CDR2 FQGNSA. The CDR3 spans 15 residues. This CDR3 is CASSPRAGDVYEQYF. In nucleotides, the CDR3 is TGTGCCAGCAGCCCGCGGGCGGGAGATGTCTACGAGCAGTACTTC.

This clone showed up just a few times. This chain connects TRBV6-1 to TRBJ1-1; TRBD1 matches 12 bases. Losses at the gene ends were 4 bases for V and 3 bases for J; bases not matched to a gene: 3. CDR3 length: 15 residues. Germline CDR1 reads MNHNS; CDR2 reads SASEGT. CDR3 residues: CASSGGQGADTEAFF. The CDR3 region has the DNA TGTGCCAGCAGTGGGGGACAGGGGGCGGACACTGAAGCTTTCTTT.

This clone appeared a single time. J is TRBJ1-5 and V is TRBV28; D possibly corresponds to TRBD1 (5 bases). V was shortened by 5 bases and J by 7 bases, with 18 bases between the two germline ends. CDR1 and CDR2 (germline): MDHEN, SYDVKM. CDR3 length equals 15 residues. CDR3 protein: CASSLTVGGEQPQHF. In DNA, the CDR3 is TGTGCCAGCAGTCTTACCGTCGGGGGGGAGCAGCCCCAGCATTTT.

The chain carries TRBV7-3 and TRBJ2-5, with D unclear. This CDR3 contains 11 residues. Trimming shortened V by 4 bases and J by 2 bases, and 2 bases separated the two germline ends. Germline V gene sequence: CDR1 SGHTA, CDR2 FQGTGA. In nucleotides, the CDR3 is TGTGCCAGCAGCTCGCAAGAGACCCAGTACTTC. Translation gives CASSSQETQYF.

The chain has TRBV2 and TRBJ2-5; 7 nucleotides line up with TRBD1. CDR3 length equals 15 residues. From germline, CDR1 is SNHLY and CDR2 FYNNEI. V lost 8 bases to trimming and J lost 7 bases; unmatched junction nucleotides: 16. The CDR3 here is CASGIRIGGLRTQYF. CDR3 in DNA: TGTGCCAGCGGGATCAGGATAGGGGGCTTGCGGACCCAGTACTTC.

The chain has TRBV5-8 and TRBJ2-7; the D is unclear. The length of the CDR3 is 14 residues. Germline V gene sequence: CDR1 SGHTS, CDR2 YDEGEE. V shed 5 bases and J shed 0 bases, with 12 bases lying between them. CDR3 residues: CASRNSPLSYEQYF. DNA for the CDR3: TGTGCCAGCAGAAACAGTCCTCTCTCCTACGAGCAGTACTTC.

The chain joins TRBV28 to TRBJ2-4; 8 nucleotides match TRBD1. The CDR3 consists of 18 residues. With 3 bases clipped from V and 0 bases from J, the junction kept 10 bases outside the gene matches. The germline CDR1 and CDR2 sequences are MDHEN and SYDVKM. The CDR3 reads CASSFLRQGSLAKNIQYF. CDR3 coding DNA: TGTGCCAGCAGTTTCCTCAGACAGGGGTCTCTAGCCAAAAACATTCAGTACTTC.

The V gene is TRBV6-5, the J gene TRBJ1-1; D uncertain. The CDR3 spans 14 residues. Germline CDR1 and CDR2: MNHEY and SVGAGI. The V end was cut by 2 bases, the J end by 3 bases, with 10 bases between. DNA of the CDR3: TGTGCCAGCAGTTACGCCTCCAGTGACACTGAAGCTTTCTTT. Translation: CASSYASSDTEAFF.

V gene TRBV19 combines with J gene TRBJ2-1; the match to TRBD2 covers 11 bases. The CDR3 sequence is 16 residues long. V lost 3 bases to trimming and J lost 3 bases; unmatched junction nucleotides: 4. Germline CDR1 reads LNHDA; CDR2 reads SQIVND (reference sequence). The CDR3 coding sequence is TGTGCCAGTAGTATTTCTAGCGGGAGGTACTACAATGAGCAGTTCTTC. It yields the protein CASSISSGRYYNEQFF.

CDR3 DNA: TGTGCCAGCAGCTTAAGCGCTAGCGGGGGGGCCAATGAGCAGTTCTTC. Translated: CASSLSASGGANEQFF. The chain recombines TRBV7-3 with TRBJ2-1, with 12 bases fitting TRBD2. CDR1 and CDR2 (germline): SGHTA, FQGTGA. The V and J ends lost 1 base and 6 bases, in that order; junction bases with no gene match: 4. The CDR3 covers 16 residues.

Of note for this clone: A junction boundary mismatches the germline segment, possibly from a read error. The J gene is TRBJ1-6, the V gene TRBV7-3; 9 bases map to TRBD1. The length of the CDR3 is 12 residues. Germline V gives CDR1 SGHTA, CDR2 FQGTGA. CDR3 coding DNA: TGTGCCAGCAGCATAACAGGGGGCCCCCTCCACTTT. Amino acids: CASSITGGPLHF.

J is TRBJ1-1 and V is TRBV10-3, with D possibly TRBD1 on 6 matching bases. This CDR3 region has 15 residues. V lost 0 bases and J 4 bases, leaving 12 bases between the germline ends. Germline CDR1 reads ENHRY; CDR2 reads SYGVKD. The DNA for the CDR3 is TGTGCCATCAGTGAGTCCACAGGGTTGGGCACTGAAGCTTTCTTT. Protein: CAISESTGLGTEAFF.

The chain uses TRBV2 and TRBJ2-4; D is possibly TRBD1 (5 bases). The germline gives CDR1 SNHLY, CDR2 FYNNEI. This CDR3 has 15 residues. With 2 bases removed from V and 4 bases from J, the gap between germline ends came to 12 bases. The CDR3 loop is CASSEKGAGKNIQYF. CDR3 DNA sequence: TGTGCCAGCAGTGAAAAGGGTGCAGGGAAAAACATTCAGTACTTC.

The chain couples TRBV2 to TRBJ1-5; 7 bases line up with TRBD1. The CDR3 consists of 15 residues. V gave up 8 bases and J gave up 6 bases; unmatched junction bases: 13. Germline V gene sequence: CDR1 SNHLY, CDR2 FYNNEI. This CDR3 is CASGGGGGVGQPQHF. Written as DNA, the CDR3 is TGTGCCAGCGGCGGAGGGGGCGGTGTTGGTCAGCCCCAGCATTTT.

This chain uses TRBV28 with TRBJ1-4; D may be TRBD1 (5 bases). Germline assignment: CDR1 MDHEN and CDR2 SYDVKM. This CDR3 spans 15 amino acids. The V and J ends lost 5 bases and 3 bases respectively, with 13 bases between them. CDR3 in DNA: TGTGCCAGCAGTCGGGGAGGGGTGGCTAATGAAAAACTGTTTTTT. Translated: CASSRGGVANEKLFF.

The J gene is TRBJ2-5, the V gene TRBV6-1; maybe TRBD2 (6 bases). Germline V CDR1 and CDR2: MNHNS, SASEGT. The V end lost 4 bases, the J end lost 7 bases, and 19 bases lay between the germline ends. The CDR3 runs to 15 residues. The CDR3 region has the DNA TGTGCCAGCAGTGGTCCAGGCGGGACGCTTCGGACCCAGTACTTC. This codes for CASSGPGGTLRTQYF.

This clone was detected once. This rearrangement joins TRBV6-5 to TRBJ1-1, with D maybe TRBD1 (6 bases). The CDR3 runs to 15 residues. Germline V gives CDR1 MNHEY, CDR2 SVGAGI. V was trimmed by 6 bases and J by 4 bases, leaving 18 bases between them. The CDR3 is CASSPWGGGITEAFF. The CDR3 region has the DNA TGTGCCAGCAGCCCATGGGGAGGGGGAATCACTGAAGCTTTCTTT.

The chain employs TRBV20-1 and TRBJ1-1, with D possibly TRBD1 on 5 matching bases. With 6 bases removed from V and 1 base from J, the gap between germline ends came to 6 bases. The CDR3 loop spans 11 amino acids. Per germline, CDR1 DFQATT and CDR2 SNEGSKA (reference sequence). The DNA for the CDR3 is TGCAGTGCCAGGGCGAACACTGAAGCTTTCTTT. Translating gives CSARANTEAFF.